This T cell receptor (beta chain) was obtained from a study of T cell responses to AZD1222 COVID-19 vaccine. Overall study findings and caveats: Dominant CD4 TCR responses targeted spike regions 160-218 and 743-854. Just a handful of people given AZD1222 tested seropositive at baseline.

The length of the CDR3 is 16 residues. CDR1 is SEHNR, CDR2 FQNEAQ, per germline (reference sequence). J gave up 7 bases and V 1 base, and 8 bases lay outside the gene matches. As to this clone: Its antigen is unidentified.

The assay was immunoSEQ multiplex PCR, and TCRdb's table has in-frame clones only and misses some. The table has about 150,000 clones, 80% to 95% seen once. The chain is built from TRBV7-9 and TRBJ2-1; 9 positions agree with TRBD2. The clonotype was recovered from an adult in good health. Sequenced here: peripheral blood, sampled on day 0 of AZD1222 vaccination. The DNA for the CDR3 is TGTGCCAGCAGCTTAGTCGCGCGGGGGGGTTATAATGAGCAGTTCTTC. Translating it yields CASSLVARGGYNEQFF.